This T cell receptor (beta chain) was recorded in a study of T cell responses to AZD1222 COVID-19 vaccine. V lost 6 bases and J lost 2, with 11 bases in between. Per the germline V gene, CDR1 is SNHLY and CDR2 is FYNNEI. The CDR3 spans 13 residues. Using immunoSEQ multiplex PCR, the repertoire was profiled, and TCRdb retains in-frame clones only, with some absent. The table records approximately 200,000 clones, about 90% of them present only once. The sequence was obtained from an adult in good health. Material: peripheral blood, obtained on day 0 of MenACWY control vaccination. The chain is built from TRBV2 and TRBJ2-7; D gene uncertain. The CDR3 DNA follows: TGTGCCAGCAGGTCCCCCGCCGCCTACGAGCAGTACTTC. It encodes CASRSPAAYEQYF.